A selection of T cell receptor beta chains follows, all from one sample in a study of response to subunit inactivated influenza vaccine. TCRdb re-called the RT-PCR reads through MiXCR, storing one row per CDR3 protein. The table includes a few hundred thousand distinct CDR3 sequences, less than 15% detected once. The material sequenced was PBMCs from blood, taken less than 13 days after vaccination. All receptors derive from a man between 45 and 60 years old who received an inactivated influenza vaccine. CDR3s include the opening cysteine and the closing phenylalanine or tryptophan. The D gene is left open where the match is weak. Clone size, where shown, is once, few, many, or a class for clones that have expanded.

v_gene: TRBV20-1; j_gene: TRBJ1-1; abundance: -; d_gene: -; CDR3aa: CSAPSGHLNTEAFF; CDR3nt: TGCAGTGCGCCGTCGGGACATCTAAACACTGAAGCTTTCTTT
v_gene: TRBV28; j_gene: TRBJ2-3; abundance: many; d_gene: TRBD1; CDR3aa: CASRFYGQGAQYF; CDR3nt: TGTGCCAGCAGGTTTTATGGGCAGGGGGCTCAGTATTTT
v_gene: TRBV20-1; j_gene: TRBJ1-1; abundance: -; d_gene: TRBD1; CDR3aa: CSAREWTGDTEAFF; CDR3nt: TGCAGTGCTAGGGAATGGACAGGGGACACTGAAGCTTTCTTT
v_gene: TRBV20-1; j_gene: TRBJ2-4; abundance: -; d_gene: -; CDR3aa: CSARPGALIAKNIQYF; CDR3nt: TGCAGTGCTAGACCCGGAGCACTCATAGCCAAAAACATTCAGTACTTC
v_gene: TRBV11-2; j_gene: TRBJ2-7; abundance: -; d_gene: -; CDR3aa: CASSLPDDHYEQYF; CDR3nt: TGTGCCAGCAGCCTGCCGGACGACCACTACGAGCAGTACTTC
v_gene: TRBV19; j_gene: TRBJ2-2; abundance: few; d_gene: -; CDR3aa: CASSISLPGELFF; CDR3nt: TGTGCCAGTAGTATCTCTTTACCCGGGGAGCTGTTTTTT
v_gene: TRBV7-7; j_gene: TRBJ2-5; abundance: -; d_gene: TRBD1; CDR3aa: CASSSTGDVSQETQYF; CDR3nt: TGTGCCAGCAGCAGTACAGGGGATGTGTCCCAAGAGACCCAGTACTTC
v_gene: TRBV28; j_gene: TRBJ1-4; abundance: few; d_gene: TRBD1; CDR3aa: CASSGDRDEEKLFF; CDR3nt: TGTGCCAGCAGTGGGGACAGGGACGAGGAAAAACTGTTTTTT
v_gene: TRBV6-2/TRBV6-3; j_gene: TRBJ2-3; abundance: -; d_gene: -; CDR3aa: CASSPRLIGDTQYF; CDR3nt: TGTGCCAGCAGCCCCCGACTAATTGGAGATACGCAGTATTTT
v_gene: TRBV5-1; j_gene: TRBJ2-3; abundance: -; d_gene: -; CDR3aa: CASSVRGAPPDTQYF; CDR3nt: TGCGCCAGCAGCGTGAGAGGGGCCCCCCCAGATACGCAGTATTTT
v_gene: TRBV6-2/TRBV6-3; j_gene: TRBJ1-1; abundance: -; d_gene: -; CDR3aa: CASTQSTEAFF; CDR3nt: TGTGCCAGCACTCAGTCCACTGAAGCTTTCTTT
v_gene: TRBV27; j_gene: TRBJ2-1; abundance: -; d_gene: -; CDR3aa: CDSTHLTGLGGYNEQFF; CDR3nt: TGTGACAGCACCCATCTTACGGGGCTAGGAGGTTACAATGAGCAGTTCTTC
v_gene: TRBV29-1; j_gene: TRBJ2-2; abundance: -; d_gene: -; CDR3aa: CSVEDFDTGELFF; CDR3nt: TGCAGCGTTGAAGATTTCGACACCGGGGAGCTGTTTTTT
v_gene: TRBV4-2; j_gene: TRBJ1-6; abundance: many; d_gene: TRBD1; CDR3aa: CASSPSAQGAVSPLHF; CDR3nt: TGTGCCAGCAGCCCAAGTGCACAGGGGGCAGTTTCACCCCTCCACTTT
v_gene: TRBV25-1; j_gene: TRBJ1-1; abundance: many; d_gene: -; CDR3aa: CASTPGRPNTEAFF; CDR3nt: TGTGCCAGCACTCCGGGACGCCCGAACACTGAAGCTTTCTTT